The clone carrying this T cell receptor beta chain was counted ten times or more. This specimen belongs to a study of neurological immune-mediated disorders. Between the trimmed V and J ends, which lost 5 bases and 5 bases, there was a span of 3 bases. The CDR3 totals 11 residues. CDR1 and CDR2 (germline): MNHEY, SMNVEV (reference sequence). The cDNA was synthesized by means of template-switch 5'RACE, which was carried out with 10-nucleotide random UMIs. Every sequencing run produced over 180 million TCR-beta sequences, and the sequences from any one run covered 15-18 subjects. TCRdb re-analysed the 5' RACE reads in MiXCR, keeping a single row per CDR3 protein. Found here are around 69,000 distinct CDR3 sequences, 3% to 3.5% of them singletons; the top ten hold about 4%.

The sequence derives from a man between 35 and 55 years old with multiple sclerosis. J is TRBJ2-2 and V is TRBV27; D gene uncertain. What was sequenced was PBMCs. CDR3: CASSTTGELFF. In DNA, the CDR3 is TGTGCCAGCAGTACGACCGGGGAGCTGTTTTTT.